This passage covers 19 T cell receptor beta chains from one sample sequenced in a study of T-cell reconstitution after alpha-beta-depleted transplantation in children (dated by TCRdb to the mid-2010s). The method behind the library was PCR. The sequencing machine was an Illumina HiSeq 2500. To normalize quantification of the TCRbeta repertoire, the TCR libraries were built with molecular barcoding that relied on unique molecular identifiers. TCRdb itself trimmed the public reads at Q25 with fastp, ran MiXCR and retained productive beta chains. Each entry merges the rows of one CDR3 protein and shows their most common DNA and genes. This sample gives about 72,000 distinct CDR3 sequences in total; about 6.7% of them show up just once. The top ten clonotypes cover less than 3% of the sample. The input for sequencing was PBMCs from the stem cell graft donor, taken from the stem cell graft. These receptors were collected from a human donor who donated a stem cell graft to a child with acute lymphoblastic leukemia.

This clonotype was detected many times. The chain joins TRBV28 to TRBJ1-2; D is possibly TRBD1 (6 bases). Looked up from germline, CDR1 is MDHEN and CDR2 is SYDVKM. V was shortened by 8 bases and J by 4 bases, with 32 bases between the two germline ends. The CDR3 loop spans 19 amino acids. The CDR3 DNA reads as TGTGCCAGCCGCTATCACATCAAGGGACGGGACATCGCTTTCTATGGCTACACCTTC. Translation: CASRYHIKGRDIAFYGYTF.

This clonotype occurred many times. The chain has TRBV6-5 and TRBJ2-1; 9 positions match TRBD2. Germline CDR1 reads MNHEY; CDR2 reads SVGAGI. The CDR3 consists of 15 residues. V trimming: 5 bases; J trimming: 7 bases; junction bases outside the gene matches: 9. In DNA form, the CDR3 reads TGTGCCAGCAGTCCAAGTAAAGCGGGGGGAAATGAGCAGTTCTTC. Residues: CASSPSKAGGNEQFF.

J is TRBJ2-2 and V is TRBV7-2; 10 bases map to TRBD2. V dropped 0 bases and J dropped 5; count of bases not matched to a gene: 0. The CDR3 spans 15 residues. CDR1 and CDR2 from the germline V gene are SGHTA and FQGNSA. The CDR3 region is CASSLAAGGTGELFF. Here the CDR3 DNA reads TGTGCCAGCAGCTTAGCAGCGGGAGGGACCGGGGAGCTGTTTTTT.

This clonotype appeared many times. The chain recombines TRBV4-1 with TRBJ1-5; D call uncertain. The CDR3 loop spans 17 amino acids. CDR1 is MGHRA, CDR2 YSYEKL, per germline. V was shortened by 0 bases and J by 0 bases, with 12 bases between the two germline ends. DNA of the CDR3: TGCGCCAGCAGCCAAGATCCCCAGGTTTATAGCAATCAGCCCCAGCATTTT. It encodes CASSQDPQVYSNQPQHF.

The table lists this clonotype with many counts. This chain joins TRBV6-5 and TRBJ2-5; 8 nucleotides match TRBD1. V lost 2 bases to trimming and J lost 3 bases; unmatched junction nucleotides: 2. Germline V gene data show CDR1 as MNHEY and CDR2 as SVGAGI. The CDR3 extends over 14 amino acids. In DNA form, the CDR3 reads TGTGCCAGCAGTTACGGGACAGGCGAAGAGACCCAGTACTTC. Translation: CASSYGTGEETQYF.

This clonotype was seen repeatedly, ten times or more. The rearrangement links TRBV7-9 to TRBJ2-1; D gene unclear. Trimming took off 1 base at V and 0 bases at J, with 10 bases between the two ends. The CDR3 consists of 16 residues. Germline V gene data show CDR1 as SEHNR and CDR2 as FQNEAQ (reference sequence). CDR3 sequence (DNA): TGTGCCAGCAGCTTAGAGGGCGATAGCTCCTACAATGAGCAGTTCTTC. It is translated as CASSLEGDSSYNEQFF.

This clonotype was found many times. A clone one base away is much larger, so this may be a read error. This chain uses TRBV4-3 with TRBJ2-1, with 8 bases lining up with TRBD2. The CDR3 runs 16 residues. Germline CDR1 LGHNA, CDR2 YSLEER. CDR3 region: CASSQEDGGAYNDQFF. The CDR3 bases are TGCGCCAGCAGCCAAGAGGACGGGGGGGCCTACAATGATCAGTTCTTC.

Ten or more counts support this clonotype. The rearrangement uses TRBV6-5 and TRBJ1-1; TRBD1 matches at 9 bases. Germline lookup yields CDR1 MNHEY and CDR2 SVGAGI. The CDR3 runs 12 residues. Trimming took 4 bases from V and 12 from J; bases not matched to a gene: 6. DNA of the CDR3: TGTGCCAGCAGTTCACAGGGGGCGATGACTTTCTTT. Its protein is CASSSQGAMTFF.

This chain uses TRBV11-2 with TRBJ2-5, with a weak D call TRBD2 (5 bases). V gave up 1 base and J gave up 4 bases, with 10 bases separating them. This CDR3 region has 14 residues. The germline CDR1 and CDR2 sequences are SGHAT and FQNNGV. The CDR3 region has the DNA TGTGCCAGCAGCTTAGGTGGGAGTGGAGAGACCCAGTACTTC. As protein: CASSLGGSGETQYF.

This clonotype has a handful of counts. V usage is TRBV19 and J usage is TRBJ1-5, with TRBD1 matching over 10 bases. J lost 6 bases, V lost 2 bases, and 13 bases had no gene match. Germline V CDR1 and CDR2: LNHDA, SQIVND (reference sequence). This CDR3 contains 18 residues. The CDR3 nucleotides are TGTGCCAGTAGTATATTCCCTACGGGACAGGGGTCGGGTCAGCCCCAGCATTTT. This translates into CASSIFPTGQGSGQPQHF.

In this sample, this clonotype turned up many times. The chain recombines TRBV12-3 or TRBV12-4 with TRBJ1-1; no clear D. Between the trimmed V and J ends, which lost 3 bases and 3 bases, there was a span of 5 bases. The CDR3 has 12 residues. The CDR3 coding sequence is TGTGCCAGCAGTTTCACAGACACTGAAGCTTTCTTT. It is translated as CASSFTDTEAFF.

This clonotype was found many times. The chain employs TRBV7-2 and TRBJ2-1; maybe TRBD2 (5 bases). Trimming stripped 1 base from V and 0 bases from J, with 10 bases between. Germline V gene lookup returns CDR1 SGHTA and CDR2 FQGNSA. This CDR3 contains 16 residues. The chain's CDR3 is CASSLVGTSSYNEQFF. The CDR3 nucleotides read TGTGCCAGCAGCTTAGTGGGTACTAGCTCCTACAATGAGCAGTTCTTC. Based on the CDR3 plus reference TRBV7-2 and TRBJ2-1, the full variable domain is GAGVSQSPSNKVTEKGKDVELRCDPISGHTALYWYRQSLGQGLEFLIYFQGNSAPDKSGLPSDRFSAERTGGSVSTLTIQRTQQEDSAVYLCASSLVGTSSYNEQFFGPGTRLTVL.

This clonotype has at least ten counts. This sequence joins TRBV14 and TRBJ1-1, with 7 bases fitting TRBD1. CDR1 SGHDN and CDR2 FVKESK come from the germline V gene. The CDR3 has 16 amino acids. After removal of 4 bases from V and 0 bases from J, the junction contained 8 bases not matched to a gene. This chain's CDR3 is CASSPRTGQVNTEAFF. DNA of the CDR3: TGTGCCAGCAGCCCGCGGACAGGTCAAGTGAACACTGAAGCTTTCTTT.

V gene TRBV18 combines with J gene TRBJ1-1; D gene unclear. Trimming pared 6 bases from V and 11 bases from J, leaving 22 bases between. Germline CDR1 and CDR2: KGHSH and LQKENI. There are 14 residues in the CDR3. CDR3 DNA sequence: TGTGCCAGCTCTTCTGAGTCTGGGTTTTCACCGGCTTTCTTT. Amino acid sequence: CASSSESGFSPAFF.

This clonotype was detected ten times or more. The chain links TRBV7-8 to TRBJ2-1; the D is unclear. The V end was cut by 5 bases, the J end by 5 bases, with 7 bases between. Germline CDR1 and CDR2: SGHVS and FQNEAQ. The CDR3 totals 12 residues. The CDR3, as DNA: TGTGCCAGCAGCCCCGCTAACAATGAGCAGTTCTTC. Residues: CASSPANNEQFF.

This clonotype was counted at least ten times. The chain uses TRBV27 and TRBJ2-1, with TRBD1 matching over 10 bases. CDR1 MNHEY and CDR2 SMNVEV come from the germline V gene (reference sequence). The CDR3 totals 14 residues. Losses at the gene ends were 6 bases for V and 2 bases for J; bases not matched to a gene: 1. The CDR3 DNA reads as TGTGCCAGCAGCGACAGGGGGCCCTACAATGAGCAGTTCTTC. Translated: CASSDRGPYNEQFF.

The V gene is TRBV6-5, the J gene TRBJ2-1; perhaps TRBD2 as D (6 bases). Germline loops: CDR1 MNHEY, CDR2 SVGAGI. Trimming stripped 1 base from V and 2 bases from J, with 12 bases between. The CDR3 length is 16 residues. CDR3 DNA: TGTGCCAGCAGTTACTACGCAGGGAGGACCTACAATGAGCAGTTCTTC. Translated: CASSYYAGRTYNEQFF.

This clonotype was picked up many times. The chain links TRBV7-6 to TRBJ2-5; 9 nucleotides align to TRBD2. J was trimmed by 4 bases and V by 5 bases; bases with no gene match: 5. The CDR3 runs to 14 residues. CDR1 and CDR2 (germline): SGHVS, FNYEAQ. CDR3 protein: CASSIGAGGETQYF. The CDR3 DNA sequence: TGTGCCAGCAGCATTGGAGCGGGGGGAGAGACCCAGTACTTC.

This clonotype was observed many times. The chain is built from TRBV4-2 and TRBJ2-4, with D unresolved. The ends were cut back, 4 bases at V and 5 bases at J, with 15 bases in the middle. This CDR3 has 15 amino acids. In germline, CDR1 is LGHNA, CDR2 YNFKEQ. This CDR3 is CASSLHAVDQNIQYF. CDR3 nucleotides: TGTGCCAGCAGCCTCCACGCGGTAGACCAAAACATTCAGTACTTC.